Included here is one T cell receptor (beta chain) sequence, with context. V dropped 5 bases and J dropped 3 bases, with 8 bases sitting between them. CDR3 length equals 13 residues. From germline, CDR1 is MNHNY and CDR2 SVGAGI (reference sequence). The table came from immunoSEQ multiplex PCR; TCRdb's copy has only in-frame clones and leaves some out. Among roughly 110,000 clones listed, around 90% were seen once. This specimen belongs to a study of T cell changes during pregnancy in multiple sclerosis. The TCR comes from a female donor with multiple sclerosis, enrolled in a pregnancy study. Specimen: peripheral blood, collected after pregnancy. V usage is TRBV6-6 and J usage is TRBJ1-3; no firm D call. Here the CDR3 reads CASSPVLGNTIYF. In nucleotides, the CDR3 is TGTGCCAGCAGTCCCGTCCTTGGAAACACCATATATTTT.